Sequencing of this T cell receptor beta chain was carried out in a study of identical twins. In its sample, this clonotype was seen a few times. Its specificity is not known. Study-wide points: Excess low generation probability was seen in twin-shared out-of-frame alpha sequences. Beta out-of-frame twin sharing showed a weaker excess. Partly confounded zero-insertion analyses could result from invariant MAIT and iNKT cells.

Unique molecular identifiers were present on cDNA, and template switching added a universal primer site. Each CDR3 protein gets one entry after TCRdb re-called the 5' RACE reads with MiXCR. This sample has some 500,000 distinct CDR3 sequences, with roughly an eighth found just once. CDR1 and CDR2 (germline): SNHLY, FYNNEI. The CDR3 is 15 amino acids. The ends were cut back, 1 base at V and 5 bases at J, with 15 bases in the middle. This sample also belongs to another study, concerning yellow fever vaccine responses in identical twins.

The sequence was collected from a woman aged 18-30 years in good health. The chain carries TRBV2 and TRBJ2-7, with D possibly matching TRBD2 (5 bases). Specimen: CD4+ T cells sorted from blood. DNA of the CDR3: TGTGCCAGCAGTGAAGGCATGTTGAGGGCCCACGAGCAGTACTTC. Its translation is CASSEGMLRAHEQYF.